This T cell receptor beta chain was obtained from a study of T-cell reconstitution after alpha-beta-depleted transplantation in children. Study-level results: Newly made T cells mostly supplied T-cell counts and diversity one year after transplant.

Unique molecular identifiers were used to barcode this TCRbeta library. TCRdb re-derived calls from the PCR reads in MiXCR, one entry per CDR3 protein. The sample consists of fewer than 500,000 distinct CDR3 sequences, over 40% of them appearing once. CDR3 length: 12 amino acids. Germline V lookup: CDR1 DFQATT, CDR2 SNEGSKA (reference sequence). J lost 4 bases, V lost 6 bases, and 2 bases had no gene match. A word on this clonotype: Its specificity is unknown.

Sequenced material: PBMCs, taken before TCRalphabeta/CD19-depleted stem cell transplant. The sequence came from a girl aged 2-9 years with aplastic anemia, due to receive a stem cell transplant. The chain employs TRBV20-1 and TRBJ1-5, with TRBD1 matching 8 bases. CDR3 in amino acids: CSAWTGNQPQHF. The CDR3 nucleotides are TGCAGTGCATGGACAGGGAATCAGCCCCAGCATTTT.